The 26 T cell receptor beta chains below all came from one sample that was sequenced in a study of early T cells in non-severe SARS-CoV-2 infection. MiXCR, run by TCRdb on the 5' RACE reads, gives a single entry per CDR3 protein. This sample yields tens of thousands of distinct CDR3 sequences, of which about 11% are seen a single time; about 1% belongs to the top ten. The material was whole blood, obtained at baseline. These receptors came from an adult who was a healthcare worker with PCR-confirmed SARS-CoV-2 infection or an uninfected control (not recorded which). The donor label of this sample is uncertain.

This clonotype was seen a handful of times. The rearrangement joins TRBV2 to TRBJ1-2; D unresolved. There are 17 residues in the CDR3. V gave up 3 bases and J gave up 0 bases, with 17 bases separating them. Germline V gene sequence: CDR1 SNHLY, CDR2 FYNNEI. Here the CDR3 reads CASSDIRFGMSNYGYTF. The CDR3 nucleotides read TGTGCCAGCAGTGATATTCGGTTCGGAATGTCTAACTATGGCTACACCTTC.

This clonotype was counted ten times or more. The CDR3 DNA sequence: TGCAGTGCTAGAGATCGGAGGGTAAGCTCCTACAATGAGCAGTTCTTC. Translated: CSARDRRVSSYNEQFF. The chain carries TRBV20-1 and TRBJ2-1; perhaps TRBD2 as D (6 bases). The CDR3 is 16 amino acids. The V end was cut by 0 bases, the J end by 0 bases, with 12 bases between. Germline CDR1 reads DFQATT; CDR2 reads SNEGSKA (reference sequence).

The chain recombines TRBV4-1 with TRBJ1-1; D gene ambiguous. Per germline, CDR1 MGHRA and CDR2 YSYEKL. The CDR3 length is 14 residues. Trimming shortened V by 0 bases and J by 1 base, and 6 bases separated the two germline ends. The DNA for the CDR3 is TGCGCCAGCAGCCAAGACAAGCCGAACACTGAAGCTTTCTTT. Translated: CASSQDKPNTEAFF.

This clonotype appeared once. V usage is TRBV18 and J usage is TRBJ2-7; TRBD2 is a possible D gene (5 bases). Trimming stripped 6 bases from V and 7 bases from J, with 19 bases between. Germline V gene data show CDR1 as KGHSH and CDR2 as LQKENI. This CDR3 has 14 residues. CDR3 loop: CASSPSRGTREQYV. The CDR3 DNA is TGTGCCAGCTCCCCATCCCGGGGTACGCGAGAGCAGTACGTC.

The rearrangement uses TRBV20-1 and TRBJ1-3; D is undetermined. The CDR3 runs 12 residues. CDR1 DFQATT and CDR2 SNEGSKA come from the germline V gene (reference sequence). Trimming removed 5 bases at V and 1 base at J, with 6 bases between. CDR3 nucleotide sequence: TGCAGTGCTCGACATTCTGGAAACACCATATATTTT. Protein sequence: CSARHSGNTIYF.

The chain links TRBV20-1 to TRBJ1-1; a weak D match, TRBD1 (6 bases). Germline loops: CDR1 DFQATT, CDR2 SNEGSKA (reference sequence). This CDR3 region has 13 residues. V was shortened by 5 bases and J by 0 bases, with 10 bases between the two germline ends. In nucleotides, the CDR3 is TGCAGTGCTCTTGGGGACATGAACACTGAAGCTTTCTTT. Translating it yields CSALGDMNTEAFF.

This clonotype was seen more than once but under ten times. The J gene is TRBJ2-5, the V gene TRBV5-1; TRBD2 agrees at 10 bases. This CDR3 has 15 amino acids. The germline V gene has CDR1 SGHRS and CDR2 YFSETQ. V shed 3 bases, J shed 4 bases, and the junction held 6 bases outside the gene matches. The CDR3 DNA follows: TGCGCCAGCAGCTCTTCTAGCGGGGGACGAGAGACCCAGTACTTC. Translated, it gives CASSSSSGGRETQYF.

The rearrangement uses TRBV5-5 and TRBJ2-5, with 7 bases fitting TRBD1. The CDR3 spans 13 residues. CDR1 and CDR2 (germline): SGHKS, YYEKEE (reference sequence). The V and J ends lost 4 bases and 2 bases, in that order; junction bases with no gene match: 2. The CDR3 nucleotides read TGTGCCAGCAGCCGGGACAGACAAGAGACCCAGTACTTC. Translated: CASSRDRQETQYF.

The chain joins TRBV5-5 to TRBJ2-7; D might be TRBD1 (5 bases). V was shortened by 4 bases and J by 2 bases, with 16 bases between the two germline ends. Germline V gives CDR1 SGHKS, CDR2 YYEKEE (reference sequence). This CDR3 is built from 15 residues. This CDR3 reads CASSPSARAPYEQYV. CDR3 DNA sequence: TGTGCCAGCAGCCCGTCGGCCAGGGCCCCCTACGAGCAGTACGTC.

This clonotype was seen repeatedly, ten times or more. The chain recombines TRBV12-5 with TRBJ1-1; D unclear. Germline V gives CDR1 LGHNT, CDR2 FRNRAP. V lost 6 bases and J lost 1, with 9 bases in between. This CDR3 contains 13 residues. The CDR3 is CASGPEPNTEAFF. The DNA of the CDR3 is TGTGCTAGTGGACCCGAGCCGAACACTGAAGCTTTCTTT. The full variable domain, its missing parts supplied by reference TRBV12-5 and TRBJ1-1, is DARVTQTPRHKVTEMGQEVTMRCQPILGHNTVFWYRQTMMQGLELLAYFRNRAPLDDSGMPKDRFSAEMPDATLATLKIQPSEPRDSAVYFCASGPEPNTEAFFGQGTRLTVV.

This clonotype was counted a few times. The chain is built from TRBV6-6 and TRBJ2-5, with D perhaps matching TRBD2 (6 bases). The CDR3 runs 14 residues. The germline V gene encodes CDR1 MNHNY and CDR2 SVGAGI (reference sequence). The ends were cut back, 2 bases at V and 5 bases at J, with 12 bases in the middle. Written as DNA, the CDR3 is TGTGCCAGCAGTTACCCGGGACTCTGGGAGACCCAGTACTTC. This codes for CASSYPGLWETQYF.

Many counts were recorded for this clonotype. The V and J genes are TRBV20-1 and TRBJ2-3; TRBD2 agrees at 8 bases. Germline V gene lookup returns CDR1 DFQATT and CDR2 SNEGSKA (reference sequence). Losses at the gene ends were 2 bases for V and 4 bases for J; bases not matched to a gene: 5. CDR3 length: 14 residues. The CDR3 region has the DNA TGCAGTGCTAGAATCGGACTAGCATCAGATACGCAGTATTTT. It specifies CSARIGLASDTQYF.

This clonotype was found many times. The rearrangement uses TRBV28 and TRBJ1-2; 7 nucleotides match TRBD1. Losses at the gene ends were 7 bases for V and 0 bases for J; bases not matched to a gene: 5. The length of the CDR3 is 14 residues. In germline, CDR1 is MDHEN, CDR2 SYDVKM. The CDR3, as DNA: TGTGCCAGCATACGAAGGGGGCCTAACTATGGCTACACCTTC. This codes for CASIRRGPNYGYTF.

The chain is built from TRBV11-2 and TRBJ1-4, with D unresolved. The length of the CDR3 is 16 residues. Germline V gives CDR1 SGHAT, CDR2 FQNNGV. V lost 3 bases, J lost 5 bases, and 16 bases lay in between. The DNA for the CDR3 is TGTGCCAGCAGCTTCACCAGCACAGCTAAGAATGAAAAACTGTTTTTT. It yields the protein CASSFTSTAKNEKLFF.

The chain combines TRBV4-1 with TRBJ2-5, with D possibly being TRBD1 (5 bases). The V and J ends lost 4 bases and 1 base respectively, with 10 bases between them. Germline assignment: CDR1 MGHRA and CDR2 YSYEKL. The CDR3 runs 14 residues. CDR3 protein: CASSLTEIQETQYF. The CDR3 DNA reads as TGCGCCAGCAGCCTGACAGAGATCCAAGAGACCCAGTACTTC.

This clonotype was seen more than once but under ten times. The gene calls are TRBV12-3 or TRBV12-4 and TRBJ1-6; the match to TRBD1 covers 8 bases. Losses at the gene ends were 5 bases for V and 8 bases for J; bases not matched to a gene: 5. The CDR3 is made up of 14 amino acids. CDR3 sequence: CASSRTGLDSPLHF. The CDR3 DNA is TGTGCCAGCAGTAGGACAGGGCTTGATTCACCCCTCCACTTT.

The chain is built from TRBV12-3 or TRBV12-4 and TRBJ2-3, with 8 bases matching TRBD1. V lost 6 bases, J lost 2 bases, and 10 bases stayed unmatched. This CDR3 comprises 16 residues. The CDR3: CASRATGQGDTDTQYF. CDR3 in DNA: TGTGCCAGCAGGGCGACCGGACAGGGAGACACAGATACGCAGTATTTT.

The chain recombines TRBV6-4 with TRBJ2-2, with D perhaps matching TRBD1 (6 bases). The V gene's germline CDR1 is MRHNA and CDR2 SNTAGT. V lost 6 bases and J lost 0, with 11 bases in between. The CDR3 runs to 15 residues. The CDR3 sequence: CASSAGTTNTGELFF. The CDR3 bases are TGTGCCAGCAGCGCCGGGACAACGAACACCGGGGAGCTGTTTTTT.

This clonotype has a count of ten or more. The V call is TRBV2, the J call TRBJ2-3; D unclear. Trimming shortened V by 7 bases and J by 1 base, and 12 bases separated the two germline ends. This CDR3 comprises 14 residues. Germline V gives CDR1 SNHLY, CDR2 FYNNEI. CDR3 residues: CASTRSRGTDTQYF. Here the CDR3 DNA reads TGTGCCAGCACGCGGTCAAGGGGCACAGATACGCAGTATTTT.

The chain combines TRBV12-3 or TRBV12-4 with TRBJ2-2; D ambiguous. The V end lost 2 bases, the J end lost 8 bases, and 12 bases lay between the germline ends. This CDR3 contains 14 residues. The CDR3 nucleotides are TGTGCCAGCAGTTTAATCCCGGGTGTGGGGGAGCTGTTTTTT. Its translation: CASSLIPGVGELFF.

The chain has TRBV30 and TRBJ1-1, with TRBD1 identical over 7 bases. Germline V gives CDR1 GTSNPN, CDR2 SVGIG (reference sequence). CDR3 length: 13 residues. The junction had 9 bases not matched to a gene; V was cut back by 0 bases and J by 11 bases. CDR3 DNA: TGTGCCTGGAGTGTTGGGACCGGGACAGAGGCTTTCTTT. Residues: CAWSVGTGTEAFF.

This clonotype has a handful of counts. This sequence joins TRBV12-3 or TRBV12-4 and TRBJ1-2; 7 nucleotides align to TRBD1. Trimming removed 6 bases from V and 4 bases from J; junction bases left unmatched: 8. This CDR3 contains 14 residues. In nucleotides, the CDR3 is TGTGCCAGCAGAAAATCCCGGGACAGCTATGGCTACACCTTC. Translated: CASRKSRDSYGYTF.

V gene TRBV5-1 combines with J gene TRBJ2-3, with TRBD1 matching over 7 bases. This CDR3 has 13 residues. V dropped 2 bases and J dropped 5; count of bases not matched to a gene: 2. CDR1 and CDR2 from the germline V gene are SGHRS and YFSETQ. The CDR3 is CASSFSGGDTQYF. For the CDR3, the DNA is TGCGCCAGCAGCTTCTCAGGGGGAGATACGCAGTATTTT.

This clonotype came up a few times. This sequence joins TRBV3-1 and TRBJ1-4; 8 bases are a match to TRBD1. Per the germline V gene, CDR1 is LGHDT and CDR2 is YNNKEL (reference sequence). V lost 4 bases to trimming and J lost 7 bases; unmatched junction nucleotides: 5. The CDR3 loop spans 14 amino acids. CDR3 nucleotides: TGTGCCAGCAGCCGGACAGGGATCGGTGAAAAACTGTTTTTT. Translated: CASSRTGIGEKLFF.

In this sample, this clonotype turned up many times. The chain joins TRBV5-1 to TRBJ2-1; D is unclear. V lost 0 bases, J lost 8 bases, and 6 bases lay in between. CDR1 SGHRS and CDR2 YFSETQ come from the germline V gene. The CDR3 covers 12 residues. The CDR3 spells CASSLVFDEQFF. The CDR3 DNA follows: TGCGCCAGCAGCTTGGTGTTCGATGAGCAGTTCTTC.

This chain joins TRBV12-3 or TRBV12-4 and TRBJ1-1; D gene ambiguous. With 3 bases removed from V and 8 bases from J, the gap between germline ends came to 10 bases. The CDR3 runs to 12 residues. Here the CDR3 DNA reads TGTGCCAGCAGTTTTAATCGAGCGGAAGCTTTCTTT. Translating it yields CASSFNRAEAFF.